These 11 T cell receptor beta chains share one sample of origin, sequenced in a study of spatial heterogeneity in lung cancer. TCRdb recomputed calls from the 5' RACE reads with MiXCR, one row per CDR3 protein. This table has a few thousand distinct CDR3 sequences, roughly 36% appearing once. General study results and limits: Counts of expanded alpha and beta TCRs within tumors tracked the tumor nonsynonymous mutation count.

Their recognized antigens are unknown. As for time point: sample taken at primary tumor resection. This sample comprised lung tumor tissue, obtained at surgery. These receptors all come from a male donor with early-stage non-small cell lung cancer.

This clonotype was counted between two and nine times. This rearrangement joins TRBV6-1 to TRBJ1-1; perhaps TRBD1 as D (5 bases). CDR3 length equals 13 residues. V was pared by 7 bases and J by 1 base, with 10 bases between. CDR1 MNHNS and CDR2 SASEGT come from the germline V gene. The CDR3 here is CASKRDPNTEAFF. CDR3 nucleotide sequence: TGTGCCAGCAAAAGGGACCCGAACACTGAAGCTTTCTTT.

The chain has TRBV20-1 and TRBJ2-2, with 7 bases identical to TRBD2. Germline V gene lookup returns CDR1 DFQATT and CDR2 SNEGSKA (reference sequence). V lost 2 bases to trimming and J lost 5 bases; unmatched junction nucleotides: 8. The CDR3 extends over 15 amino acids. The CDR3 nucleotides read TGCAGTGCTAGACCCCCAGCGGGGATGACCGGGGAGCTGTTTTTT. This translates into CSARPPAGMTGELFF.

By share, this clonotype counts as medium-sized. The chain joins TRBV20-1 to TRBJ2-1; D tentatively reads TRBD1 or TRBD2 (5 bases each). From germline, CDR1 is DFQATT and CDR2 SNEGSKA (reference sequence). With 4 bases removed from V and 6 bases from J, the gap between germline ends came to 19 bases. CDR3 length: 15 amino acids. The CDR3: CSAKPGTLSPNEQFF. CDR3 coding DNA: TGCAGTGCTAAACCCGGGACCCTCTCACCCAATGAGCAGTTCTTC.

This sequence joins TRBV10-3 and TRBJ2-3; a weak D match, TRBD2 (5 bases). Germline V gene lookup returns CDR1 ENHRY and CDR2 SYGVKD. V lost 4 bases and J 0 bases, leaving 14 bases between the germline ends. This CDR3 region has 16 residues. The CDR3 protein is CAISVSDYPSTDTQYF. CDR3 coding DNA: TGTGCCATCAGTGTTTCTGACTACCCTAGCACAGATACGCAGTATTTT.

The CDR3 here is CASSLRGDTGELFF. The DNA for the CDR3 is TGCGCCAGCAGCTTGCGGGGAGACACCGGGGAGCTGTTTTTT. The rearrangement uses TRBV5-1 and TRBJ2-2; possibly TRBD2 for D (5 bases). Trimming removed 1 base from V and 3 bases from J, with 7 bases in between. Germline V CDR1 and CDR2: SGHRS, YFSETQ. CDR3 length: 14 residues. Complete variable domain (other parts from reference TRBV5-1 and TRBJ2-2): KAGVTQTPRYLIKTRGQQVTLSCSPISGHRSVSWYQQTPGQGLQFLFEYFSETQRNKGNFPGRFSGRQFSNSRSEMNVSTLELGDSALYLCASSLRGDTGELFFGEGSRLTVL.

By sample fraction, this clonotype is medium-sized (0.01 to 0.1%). V usage is TRBV12-3 or TRBV12-4 and J usage is TRBJ1-5, with no clear D. This CDR3 has 13 amino acids. The V and J ends lost 3 bases and 0 bases respectively, with 3 bases between them. The CDR3, as DNA: TGTGCCAGCAGTTTGGGTAGCAATCAGCCCCAGCATTTT. This codes for CASSLGSNQPQHF.

This chain joins TRBV19 and TRBJ2-2; D possibly matches TRBD1 or TRBD2 (5 bases each). The V gene's germline CDR1 is LNHDA and CDR2 SQIVND (reference sequence). V gave up 4 bases and J gave up 3 bases, with 21 bases separating them. The CDR3 runs 18 residues. The DNA of the CDR3 is TGTGCCAGTAGTAGGGCCCCTATCAAGGGGACGTACACCGGGGAGCTGTTTTTT. Its translation: CASSRAPIKGTYTGELFF.

This rearrangement joins TRBV18 to TRBJ2-3, with TRBD2 as a possible D gene (5 bases). This CDR3 has 15 amino acids. Deletions cut 4 bases from V and 4 bases from J, with 15 bases between. Germline CDR1 reads KGHSH; CDR2 reads LQKENI. The chain's CDR3 is CASSLEEVFSDTQYF. The CDR3 bases are TGTGCCAGCTCACTTGAGGAGGTTTTTTCAGATACGCAGTATTTT.

This clonotype was observed many times. J is TRBJ2-5 and V is TRBV7-2, with D maybe TRBD2 (6 bases). Trimming cost V 5 bases and J 7 bases, with 20 bases left between them. CDR1 SGHTA and CDR2 FQGNSA come from the germline V gene. The CDR3 loop spans 15 amino acids. This CDR3 reads CASSPRGLGLGTQYF. The CDR3 DNA is TGTGCCAGCAGCCCTAGGGGACTCGGATTGGGGACCCAGTACTTC. Variable domain in full (rest from reference TRBV7-2 and TRBJ2-5): GAGVSQSPSNKVTEKGKDVELRCDPISGHTALYWYRQSLGQGLEFLIYFQGNSAPDKSGLPSDRFSAERTGGSVSTLTIQRTQQEDSAVYLCASSPRGLGLGTQYFGPGTRLLVL.

This chain uses TRBV7-2 with TRBJ2-3; 10 nucleotides align to TRBD2. This CDR3 has 16 residues. Trimming cost V 5 bases and J 4 bases; bases outside gene matches: 9. In germline, CDR1 is SGHTA, CDR2 FQGNSA. This chain's CDR3 is CASSQRVLAGADTQYF. DNA of the CDR3: TGTGCCAGCAGCCAAAGGGTCCTAGCGGGAGCAGATACGCAGTATTTT.

This clonotype was detected a few times. The rearrangement joins TRBV28 to TRBJ2-2, with 9 bases matching TRBD2. Germline trimming cut 6 bases from V and 6 bases from J; bases unmatched to any gene: 5. This CDR3 has 14 amino acids. Germline V lookup: CDR1 MDHEN, CDR2 SYDVKM. This chain's CDR3 is CASRPGLAPGELFF. For the CDR3, the DNA is TGTGCCAGCAGACCGGGACTAGCACCCGGGGAGCTGTTTTTT.